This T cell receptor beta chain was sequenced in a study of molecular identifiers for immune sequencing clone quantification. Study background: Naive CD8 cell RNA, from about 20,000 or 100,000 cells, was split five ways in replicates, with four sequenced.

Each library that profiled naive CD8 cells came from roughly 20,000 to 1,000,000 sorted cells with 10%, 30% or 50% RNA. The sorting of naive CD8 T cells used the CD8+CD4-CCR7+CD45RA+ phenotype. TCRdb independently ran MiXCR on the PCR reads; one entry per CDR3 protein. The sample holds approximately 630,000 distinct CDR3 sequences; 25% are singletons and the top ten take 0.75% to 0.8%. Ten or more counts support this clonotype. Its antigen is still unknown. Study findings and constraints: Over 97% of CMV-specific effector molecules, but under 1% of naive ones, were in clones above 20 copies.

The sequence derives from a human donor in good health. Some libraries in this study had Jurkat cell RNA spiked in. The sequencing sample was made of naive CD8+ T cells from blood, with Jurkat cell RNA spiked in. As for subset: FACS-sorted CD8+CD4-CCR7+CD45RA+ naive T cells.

The CDR3 here is CASSSPGLEQFF. CDR3 sequence (DNA): TGTGCCAGCAGCTCACCGGGCCTAGAGCAGTTCTTC. The chain recombines TRBV11-2 with TRBJ2-1; D unclear. The CDR3 covers 12 residues. Trimming stripped 4 bases from V and 10 bases from J, with 11 bases between. Germline V lookup: CDR1 SGHAT, CDR2 FQNNGV. Variable domain in full (rest from reference TRBV11-2 and TRBJ2-1): EAGVAQSPRYKIIEKRQSVAFWCNPISGHATLYWYQQILGQGPKLLIQFQNNGVVDDSQLPKDRFSAERLKGVDSTLKIQPAKLEDSAVYLCASSSPGLEQFFGPGTRLTVL.